This TCR beta chain appears in the sequencing data of a study of radiotherapy plus CTLA-4 blockade in lung cancer (dated by TCRdb to the late 2010s). Looking at the study overall: Among the enrolled patients, 15% to 20% had an objective response, and less than 40% reached disease control. The paper as a whole reports these results and caveats: After treatment with radiotherapy and ipilimumab, TCR clones that originated in tumors expanded in peripheral blood. The strongest predictors of response, as reported, were early dynamic changes in blood T cell clones along with a rise in serum interferon-beta after radiation.

Library prep was done by the immunoSEQ multiplex PCR assay. Not all clones reach the TCRdb copy of this immuneACCESS table, which keeps in-frame sequences only. Checked studies attribute under half of the gap to unresolved V genes and leave the rest unexplained. The sample table contains 45,000 to 55,000 clones; only one count was recorded for approximately 85% of them. Of the sample, 3% to 4% is held by the ten largest clones. In the case of this clone: Its target antigen remains unknown. Per-nucleotide qualities are absent, and no much larger clonotype sits a single base away.

Focal radiation therapy combined with CTLA-4 blockade (ipilimumab) was tested in patients with chemo-refractory metastatic non-small-cell lung cancer. Ends trimmed: V by 4 bases, J by 0 bases; bases unmatched to a gene: 7. From the germline V gene (reference sequence), CDR1 is SGHNT and CDR2 is YYREEE. The CDR3 numbers 17 residues from cysteine through phenylalanine. CDR3 DNA only is kept here, 51 bases in frame from base 1. The sample here was peripheral blood, taken from a patient treated with radiotherapy plus ipilimumab. The receptor comes from a human donor with non-small cell lung cancer who had stable disease on radiotherapy plus ipilimumab. The sequence joins TRBV5-4 to TRBJ2-1, with 10 bases in between that match TRBD2. The CDR3 has the sequence CASSPSAGGSSYNEQFF. The nucleotide sequence reads TGTGCCAGCAGCCCTTCAGCGGGGGGGAGCTCCTACAATGAGCAGTTCTTC.